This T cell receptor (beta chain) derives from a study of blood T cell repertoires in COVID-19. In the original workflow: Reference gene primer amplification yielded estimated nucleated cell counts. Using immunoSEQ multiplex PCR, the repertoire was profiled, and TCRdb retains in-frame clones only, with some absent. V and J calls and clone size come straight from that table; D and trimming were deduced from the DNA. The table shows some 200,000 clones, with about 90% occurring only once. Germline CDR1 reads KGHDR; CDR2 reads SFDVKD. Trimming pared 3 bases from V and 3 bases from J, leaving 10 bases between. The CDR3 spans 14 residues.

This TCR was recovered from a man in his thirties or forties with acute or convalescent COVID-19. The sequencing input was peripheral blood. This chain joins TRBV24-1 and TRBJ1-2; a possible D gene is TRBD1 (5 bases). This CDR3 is CATSDPDSYYGYTF. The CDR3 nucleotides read TGTGCCACCAGTGATCCTGACAGTTACTATGGCTACACCTTC.